This entry lists 13 T cell receptor beta chains sequenced from one sample in a study of T cells in women clearing cervical HPV infection listed by TCRdb under 2018. Libraries were prepared through the immunoSEQ multiplex PCR assay. TCRdb holds this immuneACCESS table with in-frame rearrangements only. Some clones are missing; in checked studies, unresolved V genes explain under half, and the rest has no known cause. The sample table includes tens of thousands of clones. The ten largest clonotypes hold 6.4% of the sample. The material sequenced was blood buffy coat. The source is a woman between 18 and 69 years old with a cervical HPV16 infection that either progressed to CIN3+ or cleared (not recorded which).

The CDR3 bases that were read are TGTGCCAGCAGCTTCGGCGGGGGCCCCACAGATACG. It codes for CASSFGGGPTDT. Given in full, the CDR3 is CASSFGGGPTDTQYF. This chain connects TRBV7-6 to TRBJ2-3; tentative D call: TRBD2 (7 bases). The read terminates 3 residues before the CDR3 end, so the remaining end is supplied by the germline J gene. V gave up 3 bases and J gave up 2 bases, with 12 bases separating them. This CDR3 has 15 amino acids. Germline V gene data show CDR1 as SGHVS and CDR2 as FNYEAQ.

As concerns this clone: The sequence runs out 3 residues before the end of the CDR3; the remainder is reconstructed from the germline J gene. V and J are TRBV2 and TRBJ2-2; TRBD1 agrees at 7 bases. Germline V gives CDR1 SNHLY, CDR2 FYNNEI. CDR3 size: 16 residues. Here the CDR3 reads CASSRDSVSGANVLFF. CDR3 bases read: TGTGCCAGCAGCAGGGACAGTGTCTCTGGGGCCAACGTG.

A remark on this clone: The read ends 3 residues shy of where the CDR3 ends; the end is completed using the germline J gene. This chain uses TRBV5-6 with TRBJ1-2; D remains unclear. The length of the CDR3 is 14 residues. CDR1 SGHDT and CDR2 YYEEEE come from the germline V gene. The DNA read from the CDR3 is TGTGCCAGCAGCCCCGCCCGGCTACAGAGTAGC. Protein: CASSPARLQSS. The entire CDR3 reads CASSPARLQSSYTF.

With regard to this clone: The CDR3 end is not reached by the read, which stops 3 residues before it; the germline J gene fills it in. J is TRBJ2-3 and V is TRBV12-3 or TRBV12-4; a weak D match, TRBD1 (5 bases). This CDR3 spans 14 amino acids. Trimming left V 3 bases short and J 2 bases short, with 9 bases between. The CDR3 here is CASSLGPSTDTQYF. Incomplete CDR3 DNA: TGTGCCAGCAGTTTGGGGCCCTCCACAGATACG.

In the case of this clone: The CDR3 goes on 3 residues after the read ends, and that part is filled in from the germline J gene. The genes are TRBV11-2 and TRBJ2-1, with 8 bases matching TRBD2. V lost 7 bases to trimming and J lost 6 bases; unmatched junction nucleotides: 11. The CDR3 consists of 15 residues. Germline lookup yields CDR1 SGHAT and CDR2 FQNNGV. The CDR3 DNA, read in part, is TGTGCCAGCACTCCCGGGAGAGCGGGAGTCAATGAG. Its protein is CASTPGRAGVNE. The full CDR3 protein reads CASTPGRAGVNEQFF.

As concerns this clone: The read halts 3 residues ahead of the CDR3 end, with the missing end drawn from the germline J gene. J is TRBJ2-5 and V is TRBV5-1; 7 nucleotides align to TRBD1. V was clipped by 0 bases and J by 6 bases; unmatched bases: 5. The CDR3 covers 14 residues. The germline V gene encodes CDR1 SGHRS and CDR2 YFSETQ. Incomplete CDR3 DNA: TGCGCCAGCAGCTTGGAAACAGGGGAGAAGACC. Translated: CASSLETGEKT. The complete CDR3 protein is CASSLETGEKTQYF.

About this clone itself: The CDR3 goes on 3 residues after the read ends, and that part is filled in from the germline J gene. V gene TRBV2 combines with J gene TRBJ2-3; perhaps TRBD2 as D (5 bases). Trimming cost V 8 bases and J 1 base, with 13 bases left between them. CDR1 and CDR2 from the germline V gene are SNHLY and FYNNEI. The CDR3 sequence is 14 residues long. The sequenced CDR3 bases are TGTGCCAGCGGCGAGGGCTGGGGCACAGATACG. This translates into CASGEGWGTDT. The complete CDR3 reads CASGEGWGTDTQYF.

A remark on this clone: The observed sequence ends 3 residues before the CDR3 terminus, with the missing tail filled in from the germline J gene. The V call is TRBV19, the J call TRBJ2-1; no firm D call. The V and J ends lost 6 bases and 1 base respectively, with 13 bases between them. The CDR3 extends over 15 amino acids. Germline CDR1 reads LNHDA; CDR2 reads SQIVND (reference sequence). Partial CDR3 DNA: TGTGCCAGTAGGCGTCATGTAACGTCCTACAATGAG. Translation gives CASRRHVTSYNE. The whole CDR3 protein is CASRRHVTSYNEQFF.

In regard to this clone: The read ends 3 residues early relative to the CDR3; the germline J gene fills the gap. The chain couples TRBV7-2 to TRBJ2-3, with TRBD1 matching over 7 bases. The length of the CDR3 is 15 residues. The germline V gene has CDR1 SGHTA and CDR2 FQGNSA. The V and J ends lost 5 bases and 1 base, in that order; junction bases with no gene match: 6. CDR3 residues: CASSNRGGGTDTQYF. The CDR3 DNA, read in part, is TGTGCCAGCAGCAACAGGGGTGGGGGCACAGATACG.

As regards this clone: The sequenced fragment ends 3 residues before the CDR3 boundary, so the rest is inferred from the germline J gene. The rearrangement joins TRBV7-6 to TRBJ1-5; D possibly corresponds to TRBD1 (5 bases). Germline V lookup: CDR1 SGHVS, CDR2 FNYEAQ. This CDR3 has 15 amino acids. Trimming pared 1 base from V and 3 bases from J, leaving 10 bases between. CDR3: CASSLEEGFNQPQHF. The DNA read from the CDR3 is TGTGCCAGCAGCTTAGAGGAGGGGTTCAATCAGCCC.

Comments on this clone: From the germline J gene comes the end of the CDR3, since the read stops 3 residues before it. The rearrangement links TRBV20-1 to TRBJ2-5; a possible D gene is TRBD2 (6 bases). V was pared by 3 bases and J by 3 bases, with 14 bases between. The CDR3 consists of 14 residues. Germline loops: CDR1 DFQATT, CDR2 SNEGSKA (reference sequence). CDR3 bases read: TGCAGTGCTAGTGGTCCGTGGGGGGAAGAGACC. It specifies CSASGPWGEET. The whole CDR3 is CSASGPWGEETQYF.

The CDR3 here is CASSMHLAGGSETQYF. The part of the CDR3 DNA that was read is TGTGCCAGCAGCATGCACCTAGCGGGTGGTTCGGAGACC. The J gene is TRBJ2-5, the V gene TRBV7-8; 8 nucleotides agree with TRBD2. The read gets to within 3 residues of the CDR3 end, and the germline J gene fills in the rest. Germline V gives CDR1 SGHVS, CDR2 FQNEAQ. Unmatched junction bases numbered 13, after V lost 5 bases and J lost 5 bases. This CDR3 region has 16 residues.

Note on this clone: Coverage ceases 3 residues before the CDR3 finishes, and the germline J gene fills in the end. The rearrangement links TRBV6-1 to TRBJ2-7, with D maybe TRBD2 (6 bases). Trimming cost V 4 bases and J 3 bases, with 13 bases left between them. Germline CDR1 reads MNHNS; CDR2 reads SASEGT. The CDR3 sequence is 14 residues long. The covered CDR3 bases are TGTGCCAGCAGTGGACGGACGGGGGTCTACGAG. Translated, it gives CASSGRTGVYE. The whole CDR3 sequence reads CASSGRTGVYEQYF.